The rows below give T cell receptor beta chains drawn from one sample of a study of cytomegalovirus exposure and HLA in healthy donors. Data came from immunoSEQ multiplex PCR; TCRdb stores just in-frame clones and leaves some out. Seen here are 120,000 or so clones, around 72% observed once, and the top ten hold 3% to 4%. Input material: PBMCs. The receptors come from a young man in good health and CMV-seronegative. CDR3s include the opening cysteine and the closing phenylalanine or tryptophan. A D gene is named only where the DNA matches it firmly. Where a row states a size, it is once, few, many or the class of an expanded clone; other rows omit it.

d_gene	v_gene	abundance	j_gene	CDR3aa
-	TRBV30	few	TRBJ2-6	CAWSVYGSGANVLTF
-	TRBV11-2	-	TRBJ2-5	CASSAPGQGVGTQYF
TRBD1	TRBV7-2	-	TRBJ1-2	CASSLVTGGNYGYTF
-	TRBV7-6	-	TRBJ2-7	CASSPPGLYSYEQYF
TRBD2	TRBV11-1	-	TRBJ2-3	CASSLGVLVGGGTDTQYF
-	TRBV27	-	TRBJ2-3	CASSPQPGMSTDTQYF
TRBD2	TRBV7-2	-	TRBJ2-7	CASSLVGLAGKPSYEQYF
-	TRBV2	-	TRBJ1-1	CASSRDEAVTEAFF
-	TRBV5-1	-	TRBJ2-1	CASKPAGPYNGQFF
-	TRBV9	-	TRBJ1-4	CASSAGQSLGVSEKLFF
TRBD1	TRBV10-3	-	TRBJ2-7	CAIRTGTGDDEQYF
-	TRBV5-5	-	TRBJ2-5	CASRGQAEETQYF
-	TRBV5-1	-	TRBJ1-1	CASSFPGAEAFF
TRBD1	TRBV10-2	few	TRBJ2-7	CASSESGQGEYEQYF
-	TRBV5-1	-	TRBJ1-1	CASSLQGIDTEAFF
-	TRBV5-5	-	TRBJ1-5	CASRGTLGQPQHF
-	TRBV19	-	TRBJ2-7	CASSATDRQTYEQYF
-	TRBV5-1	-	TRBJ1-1	CASSVVGGEPEAFF
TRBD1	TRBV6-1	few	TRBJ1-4	CATHRGFYEKLFF
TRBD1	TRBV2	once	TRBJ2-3	CASSGDRAEGTQYF
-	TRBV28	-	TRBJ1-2	CASSSQRWDNGYTF
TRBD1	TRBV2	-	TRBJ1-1	CANRDRRTEAFF
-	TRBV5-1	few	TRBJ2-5	CASSQQQETQYF
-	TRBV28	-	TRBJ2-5	CASSLPEGQPETQYF
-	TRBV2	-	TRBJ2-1	CASSRQTINNEQFF
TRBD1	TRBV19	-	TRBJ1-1	CASSADREEAFF
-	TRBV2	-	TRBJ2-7	CASTGARGRGEQYF
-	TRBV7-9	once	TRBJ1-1	CASSRTANTEAFF
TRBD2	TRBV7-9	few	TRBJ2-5	CASSLGLADQETQYF
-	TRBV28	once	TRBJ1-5	CASSYNQPQHF
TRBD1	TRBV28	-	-	CASSSSPGTGNHEQYF
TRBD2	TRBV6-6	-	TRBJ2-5	CASGTSGAEETQYF
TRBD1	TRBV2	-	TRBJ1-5	CASSDFGGGQPQHF
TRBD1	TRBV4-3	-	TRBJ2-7	CASSQILTGGAGNEQYF